These T cell receptor beta chains were read from a single sample in a study of T-cell memory formation after mild COVID-19. TCRdb processed the 5' RACE reads anew with MiXCR; each CDR3 protein has one entry. The sample lists around 50,000 distinct CDR3 sequences, 9.5% to 15% seen once, with around 25% in the top ten. Sequencing input: PBMCs or a T cell subset sorted from them (not recorded which). The origin of the receptors is a young man who had mild COVID-19 (a few samples of this study predate the infection). Cell type and time point are not known. Each CDR3 is given with its conserved first and last residue. The D gene is left open where the match is weak. The size field is filled for only some rows; it gives once, few, many or a size class.

D: TRBD1; size: few; V: TRBV5-1; J: TRBJ1-4; DNA: TGCGCCAGCAGCCTAGGGGGGACAGGGGACGAAAAACTGTTTTTT; CDR3: CASSLGGTGDEKLFF
D: TRBD1; size: few; V: TRBV4-1; J: TRBJ2-4; DNA: TGCGCCAGCAGCCGCGGACAGGGGTTCGCAACCAAAAACATTCAGTACTTC; CDR3: CASSRGQGFATKNIQYF
D: .; size: many; V: TRBV7-2; J: TRBJ2-1; DNA: TGTGCCAGCAGCTTAAGCTTGACAAAGCAGTTCTTC; CDR3: CASSLSLTKQFF
D: .; size: few; V: TRBV2; J: TRBJ1-4; DNA: TGTGCCAGCAGTGAAAGGGGACTTGGGAATGAAAAACTGTTTTTT; CDR3: CASSERGLGNEKLFF
D: .; size: few; V: TRBV4-3; J: TRBJ1-5; DNA: TGCGCCAGCAGCCAAGATTGGACCAATAGCAATCAGCCCCAGCATTTT; CDR3: CASSQDWTNSNQPQHF
D: .; size: many; V: TRBV2; J: TRBJ1-5; DNA: TGTGCCAGCAGTGAAGCGTTTAAAGGGAGGAGCAATCAGCCCCAGCATTTT; CDR3: CASSEAFKGRSNQPQHF
D: TRBD1; size: many; V: TRBV6-5; J: TRBJ1-2; DNA: TGTGCCAGCAGTTACGAGTGGGACAGGGGGCTGGGCGGCTACACCTTC; CDR3: CASSYEWDRGLGGYTF
D: TRBD1; size: few; V: TRBV23-1; J: TRBJ2-3; DNA: TGCGCCAGCAGTCAGGCCGGGACAGGGGGCACAGATACGCAGTATTTT; CDR3: CASSQAGTGGTDTQYF
D: .; size: .; V: TRBV7-9; J: TRBJ2-3; DNA: TGTGCCAGCAGTCGTGCAGGGGCGGGAGATACGCAGTATTTT; CDR3: CASSRAGAGDTQYF
D: .; size: many; V: TRBV12-3/TRBV12-4; J: TRBJ1-5; DNA: TGTGCCAGCAGTCCTTCCCGCGAGGGCAATCAGCCCCAGCATTTT; CDR3: CASSPSREGNQPQHF
D: TRBD1; size: .; V: TRBV5-4; J: TRBJ1-2; DNA: TGTGCCAGCAGCGCCGGGACAGGCTATGGCTACACCTTC; CDR3: CASSAGTGYGYTF
D: TRBD2; size: .; V: TRBV2; J: TRBJ2-3; DNA: TGTGCCAGCAGTGCGCGGGCGGGGGAGTCAGATACGCAGTATTTT; CDR3: CASSARAGESDTQYF
D: .; size: few; V: TRBV19; J: TRBJ2-1; DNA: TGTGCCAGTAGTATCTCGGCAGGGTACAATGAGCAGTTCTTC; CDR3: CASSISAGYNEQFF
D: .; size: .; V: TRBV5-5; J: TRBJ1-5; DNA: TGTGCCAGCAGCGGGCAGGGAGACCAGCCCCAGCATTTT; CDR3: CASSGQGDQPQHF
D: .; size: many; V: TRBV20-1; J: TRBJ2-3; DNA: TGCAGTGGCCCAATTCGGGATACGCAGTATTTT; CDR3: CSGPIRDTQYF
D: .; size: many; V: TRBV5-1; J: TRBJ2-3; DNA: TGCGCCAGCAGCTTGGCCATAGGGTACACAGATACGCAGTATTTT; CDR3: CASSLAIGYTDTQYF
D: .; size: few; V: TRBV11-2; J: TRBJ1-6; DNA: TGTGCCAGCAGCTCCCTCCCCGGCCGAGGTTCACCCCTCCACTTT; CDR3: CASSSLPGRGSPLHF
D: .; size: .; V: TRBV7-2; J: TRBJ1-2; DNA: TGTGCCAGCAGCTCATTCCGAGGAAACTATGGCTACACCTTC; CDR3: CASSSFRGNYGYTF
D: .; size: few; V: TRBV7-2; J: TRBJ1-5; DNA: TGTGCCAGCAGCTTAGTTTTTGGGGGAGCCTACAATCAGCCCCAGCATTTT; CDR3: CASSLVFGGAYNQPQHF
D: .; size: few; V: TRBV30; J: TRBJ1-2; DNA: TGTGCCTGGACCCCGGCCGGGTATGGCTACACCTTC; CDR3: CAWTPAGYGYTF
D: .; size: few; V: TRBV10-3; J: TRBJ1-6; DNA: TGTGCCATCAGTGACGGTGGGAATTCACCCCTCCACTTT; CDR3: CAISDGGNSPLHF
D: .; size: few; V: TRBV4-1; J: TRBJ2-2; DNA: TGCGCCAGCAGCCAAGCGAGGGGGGGAGATAACACCGGGGAGCTGTTTTTT; CDR3: CASSQARGGDNTGELFF
D: TRBD1; size: few; V: TRBV5-1; J: TRBJ1-2; DNA: TGCGCCAGCAGCCCGACAGGGGTACGTGGCTACACCTTC; CDR3: CASSPTGVRGYTF
D: TRBD1; size: many; V: TRBV7-2; J: TRBJ2-6; DNA: TGTGCCAGCAGCTATGTAGGGACAGCCAACTCTGGGGCCAACGTCCTGACTTTC; CDR3: CASSYVGTANSGANVLTF